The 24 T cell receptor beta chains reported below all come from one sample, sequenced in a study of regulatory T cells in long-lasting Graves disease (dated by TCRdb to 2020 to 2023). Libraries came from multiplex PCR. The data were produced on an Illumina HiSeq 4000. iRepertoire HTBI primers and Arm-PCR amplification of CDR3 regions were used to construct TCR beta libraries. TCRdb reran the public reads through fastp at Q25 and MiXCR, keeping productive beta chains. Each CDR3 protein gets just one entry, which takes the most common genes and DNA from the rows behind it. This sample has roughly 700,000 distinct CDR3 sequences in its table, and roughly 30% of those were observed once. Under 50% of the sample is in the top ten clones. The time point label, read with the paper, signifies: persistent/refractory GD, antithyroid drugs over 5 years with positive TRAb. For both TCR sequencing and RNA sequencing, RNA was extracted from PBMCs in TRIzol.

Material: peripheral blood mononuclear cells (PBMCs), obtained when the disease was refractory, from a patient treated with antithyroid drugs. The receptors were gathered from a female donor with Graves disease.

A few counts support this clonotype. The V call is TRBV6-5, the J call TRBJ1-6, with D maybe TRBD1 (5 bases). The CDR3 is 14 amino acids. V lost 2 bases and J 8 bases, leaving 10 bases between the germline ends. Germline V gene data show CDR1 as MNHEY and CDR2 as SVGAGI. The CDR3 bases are TGTGCCAGCAGTTACAGGGGATGGGATTCACCCCTCCACTTT. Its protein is CASSYRGWDSPLHF.

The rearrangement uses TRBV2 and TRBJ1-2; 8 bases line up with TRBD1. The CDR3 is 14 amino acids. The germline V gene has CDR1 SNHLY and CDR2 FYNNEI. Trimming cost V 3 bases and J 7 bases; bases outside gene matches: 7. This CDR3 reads CASSDRQGAGGYTF. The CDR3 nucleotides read TGTGCCAGCAGTGACCGGCAGGGGGCCGGTGGCTACACCTTC.

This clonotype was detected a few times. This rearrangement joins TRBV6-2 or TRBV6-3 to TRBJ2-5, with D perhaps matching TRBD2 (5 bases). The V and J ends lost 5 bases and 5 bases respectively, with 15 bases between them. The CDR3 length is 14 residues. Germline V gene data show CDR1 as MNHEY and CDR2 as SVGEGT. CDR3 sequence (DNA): TGTGCCAGCAGTGAAAGGCCGGGATCGGAGACCCAGTACTTC. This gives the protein CASSERPGSETQYF.

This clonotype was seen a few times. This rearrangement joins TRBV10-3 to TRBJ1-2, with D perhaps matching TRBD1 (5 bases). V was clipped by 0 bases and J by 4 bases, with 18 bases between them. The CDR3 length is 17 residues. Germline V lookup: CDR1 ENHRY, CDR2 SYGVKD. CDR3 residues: CAISESGTATGGYGYTF. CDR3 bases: TGTGCCATCAGTGAGTCGGGCACAGCCACCGGGGGCTATGGCTACACCTTC.

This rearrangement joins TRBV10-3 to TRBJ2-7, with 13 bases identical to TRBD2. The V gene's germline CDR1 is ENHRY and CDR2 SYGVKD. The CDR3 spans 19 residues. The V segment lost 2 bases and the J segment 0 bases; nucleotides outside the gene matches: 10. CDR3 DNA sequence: TGTGCCATCAGTGAGGTGAGACTAGCGGGAGGCCAAATCTCCTACGAGCAGTACTTC. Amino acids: CAISEVRLAGGQISYEQYF.

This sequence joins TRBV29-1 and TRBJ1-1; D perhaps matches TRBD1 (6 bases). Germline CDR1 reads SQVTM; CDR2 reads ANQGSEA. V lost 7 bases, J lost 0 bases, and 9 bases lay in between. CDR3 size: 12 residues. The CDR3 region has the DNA TGCAGCGGGGACACCGTGAACACTGAAGCTTTCTTT. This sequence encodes CSGDTVNTEAFF.

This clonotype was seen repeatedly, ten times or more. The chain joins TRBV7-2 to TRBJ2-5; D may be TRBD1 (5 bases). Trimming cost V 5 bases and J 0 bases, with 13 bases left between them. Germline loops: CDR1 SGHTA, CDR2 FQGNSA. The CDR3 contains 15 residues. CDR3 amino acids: CASSPLQENQETQYF. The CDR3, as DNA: TGTGCCAGCAGCCCGTTACAGGAGAACCAAGAGACCCAGTACTTC.

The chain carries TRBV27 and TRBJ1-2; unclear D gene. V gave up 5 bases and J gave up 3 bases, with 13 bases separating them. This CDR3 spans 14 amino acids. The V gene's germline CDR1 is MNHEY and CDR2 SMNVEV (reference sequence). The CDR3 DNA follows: TGTGCCAGCAGTCCCCTCTCCCGGGACTATGGCTACACCTTC. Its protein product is CASSPLSRDYGYTF.

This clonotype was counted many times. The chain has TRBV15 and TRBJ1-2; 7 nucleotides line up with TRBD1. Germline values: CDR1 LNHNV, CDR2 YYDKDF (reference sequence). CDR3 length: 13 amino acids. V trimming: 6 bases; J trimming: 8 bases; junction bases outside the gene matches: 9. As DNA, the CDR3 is TGTGCCACCAGTACTGAGGGGGCCGGCGGCTACACCTTC. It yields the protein CATSTEGAGGYTF. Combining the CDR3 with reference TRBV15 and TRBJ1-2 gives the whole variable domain DAMVIQNPRYQVTQFGKPVTLSCSQTLNHNVMYWYQQKSSQAPKLLFHYYDKDFNNEADTPDNFQSRRPNTSFCFLDIRSPGLGDTAMYLCATSTEGAGGYTFGSGTRLTVV.

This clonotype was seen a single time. Written as DNA, the CDR3 is TGCGCCAGCAGCGTTTCAGGGGAAGAGGGTGGCTACACCTTC. It codes for CASSVSGEEGGYTF. V and J are TRBV5-1 and TRBJ1-2; D may be TRBD1 (6 bases). This CDR3 contains 14 residues. The V gene lost 4 bases and the J gene lost 7 bases, with 17 bases spanning the gap. Germline V lookup: CDR1 SGHRS, CDR2 YFSETQ.

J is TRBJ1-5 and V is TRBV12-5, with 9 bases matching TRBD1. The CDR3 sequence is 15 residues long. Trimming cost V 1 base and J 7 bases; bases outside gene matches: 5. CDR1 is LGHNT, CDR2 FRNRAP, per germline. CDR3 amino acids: CASGLDRGPSQPQHF. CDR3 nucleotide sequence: TGTGCTAGTGGTTTGGACAGGGGGCCCAGCCAGCCCCAGCATTTT.

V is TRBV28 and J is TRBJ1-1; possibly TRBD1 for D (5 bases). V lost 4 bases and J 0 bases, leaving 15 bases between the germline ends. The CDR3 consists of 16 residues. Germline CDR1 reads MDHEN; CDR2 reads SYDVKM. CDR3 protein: CASSYSPQEMNTEAFF. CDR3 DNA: TGTGCCAGCAGTTACTCCCCACAGGAGATGAACACTGAAGCTTTCTTT.

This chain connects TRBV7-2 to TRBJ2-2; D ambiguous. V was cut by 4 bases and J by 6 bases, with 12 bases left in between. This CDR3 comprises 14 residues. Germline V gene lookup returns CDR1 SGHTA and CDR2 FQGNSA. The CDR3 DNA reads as TGTGCCAGCAGCTCCGGGTCCCAACCCGGGGAGCTGTTTTTT. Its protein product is CASSSGSQPGELFF. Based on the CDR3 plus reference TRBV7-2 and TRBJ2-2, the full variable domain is GAGVSQSPSNKVTEKGKDVELRCDPISGHTALYWYRQSLGQGLEFLIYFQGNSAPDKSGLPSDRFSAERTGGSVSTLTIQRTQQEDSAVYLCASSSGSQPGELFFGEGSRLTVL.

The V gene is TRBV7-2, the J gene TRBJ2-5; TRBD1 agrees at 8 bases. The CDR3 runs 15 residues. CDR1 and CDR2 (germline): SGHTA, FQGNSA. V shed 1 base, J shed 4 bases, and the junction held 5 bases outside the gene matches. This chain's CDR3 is CASSLGTGWGETQYF. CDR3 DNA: TGTGCCAGCAGCTTAGGGACAGGGTGGGGAGAGACCCAGTACTTC.

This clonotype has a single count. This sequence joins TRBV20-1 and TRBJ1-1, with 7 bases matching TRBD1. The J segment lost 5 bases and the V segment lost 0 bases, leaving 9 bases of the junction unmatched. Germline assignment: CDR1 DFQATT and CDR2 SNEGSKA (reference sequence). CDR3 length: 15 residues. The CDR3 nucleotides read TGCAGTGCTAGAGATTCCCAGGGGGAATCGACTGAAGCTTTCTTT. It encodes CSARDSQGESTEAFF.

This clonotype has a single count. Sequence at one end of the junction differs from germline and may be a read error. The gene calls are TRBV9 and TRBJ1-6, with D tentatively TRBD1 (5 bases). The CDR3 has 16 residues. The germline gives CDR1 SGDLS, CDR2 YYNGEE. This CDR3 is CGSSSRQSVGNSPLHF. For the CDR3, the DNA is TGTGGCAGCAGCTCAAGACAGAGCGTCGGGAATTCACCCCTCCACTTT.

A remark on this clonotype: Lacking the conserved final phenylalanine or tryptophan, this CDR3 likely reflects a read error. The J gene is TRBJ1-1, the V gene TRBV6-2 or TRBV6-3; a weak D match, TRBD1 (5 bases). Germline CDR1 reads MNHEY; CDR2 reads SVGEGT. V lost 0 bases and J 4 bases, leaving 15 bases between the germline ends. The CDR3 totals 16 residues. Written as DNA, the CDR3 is TGTGCCAGCAGTTACTCCGGGGGAAGTGGGAGCACTGAAGCTTTCTCT. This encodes CASSYSGGSGSTEAFS.

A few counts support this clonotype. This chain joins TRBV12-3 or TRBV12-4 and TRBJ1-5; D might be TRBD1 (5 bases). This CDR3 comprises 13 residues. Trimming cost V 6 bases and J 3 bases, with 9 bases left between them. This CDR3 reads CASRMTDNQPQHF. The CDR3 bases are TGTGCCAGCAGAATGACAGACAATCAGCCCCAGCATTTT.

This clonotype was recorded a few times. CDR3 region: CASSGWGTGELFF. CDR3 sequence (DNA): TGCGCCAGCAGCGGTTGGGGTACCGGGGAGCTGTTTTTT. The V and J genes are TRBV5-1 and TRBJ2-2; D call uncertain. V gave up 4 bases and J gave up 5 bases, with 9 bases separating them. CDR1 and CDR2 (germline): SGHRS, YFSETQ. The CDR3 sequence is 13 residues long.

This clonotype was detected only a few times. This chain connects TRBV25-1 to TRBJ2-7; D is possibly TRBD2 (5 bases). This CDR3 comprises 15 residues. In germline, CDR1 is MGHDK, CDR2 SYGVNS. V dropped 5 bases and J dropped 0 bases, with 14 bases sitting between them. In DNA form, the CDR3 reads TGTGCCAGCAGTTCGACGGAGACTATCTCCTACGAGCAGTACTTC. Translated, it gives CASSSTETISYEQYF.

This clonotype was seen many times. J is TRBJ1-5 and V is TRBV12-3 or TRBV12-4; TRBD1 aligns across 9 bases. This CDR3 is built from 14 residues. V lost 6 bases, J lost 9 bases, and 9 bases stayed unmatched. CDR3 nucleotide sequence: TGTGCCAGCAGAAATGACAGGGGGGCTGTGCCCCAGCATTTT. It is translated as CASRNDRGAVPQHF.

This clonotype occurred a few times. This chain's CDR3 is CASSIADRVSAEAFF. The DNA for the CDR3 is TGTGCCAGTAGTATAGCGGACAGGGTCAGCGCTGAAGCTTTCTTT. The gene calls are TRBV19 and TRBJ1-1; 8 nucleotides agree with TRBD1. The CDR3 spans 15 residues. CDR1 is LNHDA and CDR2 is SQIVND in the germline V gene (reference sequence). V shed 1 base and J 6 bases; nucleotides not matched to a gene: 7.

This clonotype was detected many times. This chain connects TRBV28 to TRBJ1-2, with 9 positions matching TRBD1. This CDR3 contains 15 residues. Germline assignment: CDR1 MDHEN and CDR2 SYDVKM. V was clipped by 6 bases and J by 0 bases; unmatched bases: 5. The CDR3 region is CASRTGQGSNYGYTF. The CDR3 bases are TGTGCCAGCAGGACGGGACAGGGCTCTAACTATGGCTACACCTTC.

CDR3: CASRPGLAASSSYNEQFF. In DNA, the CDR3 is TGTGCCAGCAGGCCCGGCCTAGCGGCCTCGAGCTCCTACAATGAGCAGTTCTTC. The chain recombines TRBV28 with TRBJ2-1; TRBD2 aligns across 7 bases. Losses at the gene ends were 6 bases for V and 0 bases for J; bases not matched to a gene: 14. Germline V gene lookup returns CDR1 MDHEN and CDR2 SYDVKM. The CDR3 has 18 amino acids.